Shown below are 21 T cell receptor beta chains from a single sample sequenced in a study of OX40 agonist ivuxolimab in advanced cancers. Libraries were built with the immunoSEQ multiplex PCR assay. The table was pulled from immuneACCESS by TCRdb, which kept in-frame rearrangements only. Such tables lose some clones; where checked, under half of the loss comes from unresolved V genes, and the rest has no known cause. For this sample there are 10,000 to 14,000 clones; about 82% appear just once. 10% of the sample belongs to the ten largest clones. The material was CD4+ or CD8+ T cells sorted from blood, obtained in a trial of the OX40 agonist ivuxolimab. These receptor sequences come from an adult with an advanced solid tumor such as melanoma, head and neck, liver or kidney cancer.

In this sample, this clone turned up once. V usage is TRBV15 and J usage is TRBJ2-2, with D maybe TRBD2 (6 bases). Trimming left V 3 bases short and J 3 bases short, with 8 bases between. The CDR3 is made up of 14 amino acids. Germline-derived CDR1 and CDR2 are LNHNV and YYDKDF (reference sequence). The DNA for the CDR3 is TGTGCCACCAGCAGCCGGAGGGACACCGGGGAGCTGTTTTTT. This gives the protein CATSSRRDTGELFF.

This clone appeared a few times. For the CDR3, the DNA is TGTGCCAGTAGGGAACTAGCGGGAGAAGCTGGGGCCAACGTCCTGACTTTC. It translates to CASRELAGEAGANVLTF. The chain employs TRBV19 and TRBJ2-6; 11 positions match TRBD2. The CDR3 runs 17 residues. With 6 bases clipped from V and 2 bases from J, the junction kept 6 bases outside the gene matches. The germline V gene encodes CDR1 LNHDA and CDR2 SQIVND (reference sequence).

The chain couples TRBV2 to TRBJ2-7; 8 bases align to TRBD2. This CDR3 has 13 amino acids. V dropped 10 bases and J dropped 2; count of bases not matched to a gene: 7. Germline V gives CDR1 SNHLY, CDR2 FYNNEI. This CDR3 is CATLGAGAYEQYF. The CDR3 bases are TGTGCCACCCTGGGAGCGGGAGCCTACGAGCAGTACTTC.

The chain combines TRBV29-1 with TRBJ2-1; tentative D call: TRBD2 (5 bases). CDR1 SQVTM and CDR2 ANQGSEA come from the germline V gene. V gave up 4 bases and J gave up 4 bases, with 14 bases separating them. The CDR3 is 14 residues long. Written as DNA, the CDR3 is TGCAGCGTTGGAACTAGAGTGTCTTACAATGAGCAGTTCTTC. This sequence encodes CSVGTRVSYNEQFF.

The chain carries TRBV6-1 and TRBJ1-2; D is unresolved. Germline lookup yields CDR1 MNHNS and CDR2 SASEGT. This CDR3 comprises 12 residues. V shed 6 bases and J shed 3 bases, with 8 bases lying between them. CDR3 sequence reads: CASRRVDYGYTF. The CDR3 bases are TGTGCCAGCAGGCGGGTTGACTATGGCTACACCTTC.

The rearrangement links TRBV4-2 to TRBJ1-1, with TRBD1 matching over 7 bases. V lost 0 bases and J lost 4; bases outside the gene matches: 8. This CDR3 region has 16 residues. Germline CDR1 reads LGHNA; CDR2 reads YNFKEQ. The CDR3 sequence is CASSQDQTGWGTEAFF. Here the CDR3 DNA reads TGTGCCAGCAGCCAAGACCAGACAGGGTGGGGCACTGAAGCTTTCTTT.

The V gene is TRBV5-6, the J gene TRBJ1-5; D is undetermined. The CDR3 contains 13 residues. V lost 4 bases and J 7 bases, leaving 12 bases between the germline ends. Germline V lookup: CDR1 SGHDT, CDR2 YYEEEE. The CDR3 sequence is CASSPGGRQPQHF. The CDR3 nucleotides are TGTGCCAGCAGCCCTGGCGGTCGGCAGCCCCAGCATTTT.

The table lists this clone with a count of one. The CDR3 protein is CSVLGEGVAYEQYF. The CDR3 DNA follows: TGCAGCGTTTTAGGGGAGGGAGTTGCCTACGAGCAGTACTTC. This chain joins TRBV29-1 and TRBJ2-7; 7 nucleotides match TRBD2. The length of the CDR3 is 14 residues. J lost 2 bases, V lost 5 bases, and 9 bases had no gene match. The germline V gene encodes CDR1 SQVTM and CDR2 ANQGSEA.

The rearrangement joins TRBV15 to TRBJ2-3; no definite D call. CDR1 and CDR2 (germline): LNHNV, YYDKDF (reference sequence). V dropped 4 bases and J dropped 5 bases, with 7 bases sitting between them. The CDR3 consists of 12 residues. The chain's CDR3 is CATSIILDTQYF. As DNA, the CDR3 is TGTGCCACCAGCATAATATTAGATACGCAGTATTTT.

The chain joins TRBV27 to TRBJ2-3; D ambiguous. V dropped 7 bases and J dropped 4 bases, with 12 bases sitting between them. CDR1 and CDR2 from the germline V gene are MNHEY and SMNVEV (reference sequence). This CDR3 spans 13 amino acids. CDR3 in DNA: TGTGCCAGCATCGGTGAACGCCCAGATACGCAGTATTTT. Translated, it gives CASIGERPDTQYF.

The genes are TRBV27 and TRBJ2-1, with 8 bases that match TRBD1. This CDR3 is 14 amino acids long. Trimming cost V 5 bases and J 8 bases; bases outside gene matches: 8. The germline V gene encodes CDR1 MNHEY and CDR2 SMNVEV (reference sequence). CDR3 amino acids: CASSPTTGEDEQFF. For the CDR3, the DNA is TGTGCCAGCAGTCCTACGACAGGGGAGGATGAGCAGTTCTTC.

V usage is TRBV15 and J usage is TRBJ2-2, with D perhaps matching TRBD2 (6 bases). Trimming shortened V by 2 bases and J by 1 base, and 8 bases separated the two germline ends. CDR1 and CDR2 from the germline V gene are LNHNV and YYDKDF (reference sequence). CDR3 length: 15 amino acids. The CDR3 is CATSRSSENTGELFF. In nucleotides, the CDR3 is TGTGCCACCAGCAGATCTAGCGAGAACACCGGGGAGCTGTTTTTT.

The V call is TRBV19, the J call TRBJ2-3; 13 bases are a match to TRBD2. CDR1 and CDR2 (germline): LNHDA, SQIVND (reference sequence). The CDR3 runs to 17 residues. V was clipped by 5 bases and J by 5 bases; unmatched bases: 10. The CDR3 coding sequence is TGTGCCAGTAGTCGAAAGGGACTAGCGGGAAATGAAGATACGCAGTATTTT. It specifies CASSRKGLAGNEDTQYF.

This chain connects TRBV29-1 to TRBJ2-7; a possible D gene is TRBD1 (7 bases). The CDR3 extends over 12 amino acids. Trimming stripped 6 bases from V and 1 base from J, with 10 bases between. Germline loops: CDR1 SQVTM, CDR2 ANQGSEA. CDR3 nucleotide sequence: TGCAGCGTGGAGGGACAGTCCTACGAGCAGTACTTC. It yields the protein CSVEGQSYEQYF.

The sample holds a few counts of this clone. V is TRBV27 and J is TRBJ2-1; TRBD2 aligns across 8 bases. This CDR3 is built from 16 residues. Germline lookup yields CDR1 MNHEY and CDR2 SMNVEV (reference sequence). With V trimmed by 4 bases and J by 2 bases, 7 bases remained unmatched. The CDR3, as DNA: TGTGCCAGCAGTTCCACTAGCGGACCCGCCTACAATGAGCAGTTCTTC. This codes for CASSSTSGPAYNEQFF.

The V gene is TRBV4-1, the J gene TRBJ2-3, with 9 bases lining up with TRBD2. Trimming took 6 bases from V and 1 from J; bases not matched to a gene: 11. The CDR3 runs to 17 residues. Germline CDR1 is MGHRA and CDR2 is YSYEKL. CDR3 region: CASSREEWTSGTDTQYF. The CDR3 nucleotides read TGCGCCAGCAGTCGAGAGGAGTGGACTAGCGGCACAGATACGCAGTATTTT.

The CDR3 nucleotides read TGTGCCAGCAGCTTAGCAGGACAGATTTACGAGCAGTACTTC. It specifies CASSLAGQIYEQYF. The chain carries TRBV7-2 and TRBJ2-5, with a possible D match to TRBD1 (6 bases). The assigned J gene may be wrong: the sequence end matches TRBJ2-7 better. The CDR3 covers 14 residues. The V gene's germline CDR1 is SGHTA and CDR2 FQGNSA.

The chain carries TRBV7-8 and TRBJ2-7; D is unclear. V shed 10 bases and J shed 0 bases, with 13 bases lying between them. This CDR3 is 13 amino acids long. Per the germline V gene, CDR1 is SGHVS and CDR2 is FQNEAQ. This chain's CDR3 is CATHGADSYEQYF. CDR3 in DNA: TGTGCCACGCATGGTGCGGACTCCTACGAGCAGTACTTC.

This chain joins TRBV19 and TRBJ2-3; D remains unclear. Deletions cut 7 bases from V and 0 bases from J, with 14 bases between. Germline V CDR1 and CDR2: LNHDA, SQIVND (reference sequence). CDR3 length: 15 amino acids. The CDR3 spells CASTLMGRSTDTQYF. In DNA, the CDR3 is TGTGCCAGTACCCTGATGGGAAGGAGCACAGATACGCAGTATTTT.

V and J are TRBV4-1 and TRBJ1-1, with 7 positions matching TRBD1. The length of the CDR3 is 14 residues. The junction had 8 bases not matched to a gene; V was cut back by 4 bases and J by 6 bases. Germline V gene data show CDR1 as MGHRA and CDR2 as YSYEKL. The CDR3 nucleotides are TGCGCCAGCAGCCTAACAGGGGTCGGGGCTGAAGCTTTCTTT. It translates to CASSLTGVGAEAFF.

The genes are TRBV2 and TRBJ2-5; 12 nucleotides match TRBD2. V gave up 2 bases and J gave up 3 bases; unmatched junction bases: 1. The CDR3 length is 15 residues. Germline lookup yields CDR1 SNHLY and CDR2 FYNNEI. The CDR3 DNA reads TGTGCCAGCAGTGAACTAGCGGGAGGGGAAGAGACCCAGTACTTC. It codes for CASSELAGGEETQYF. Full variable domain (outside the CDR3, taken from reference TRBV2 and TRBJ2-5): EPEVTQTPSHQVTQMGQEVILRCVPISNHLYFYWYRQILGQKVEFLVSFYNNEISEKSEIFDDQFSVERPDGSNFTLKIRSTKLEDSAMYFCASSELAGGEETQYFGPGTRLLVL.